This TCR beta chain was found in a study of low-dose radiotherapy and immunotherapy resistance in tumors (dated by TCRdb to between 2021 and 2024). At the level of the whole study: Patients in Cohort 1 were given 0.5 Gy per fraction every 2 weeks, and the prescribed total PTV dose was 6.5 Gy. Patients were given nivolumab as a 240 mg flat dose every two weeks and ipilimumab at 1 mg/kg every six weeks, with both drugs delivered intravenously. Cyclophosphamide 200 mg/m2 was given intravenously every two weeks, one day before each radiation and immunotherapy administration. For Cohort 2, the dose was 1 Gy per fraction given every two weeks, adding up to 13 Gy in total across 26 weeks. Trial participants were not randomized into treatment groups. Eight patients were included in the translational analysis, namely three from the first dose cohort plus the first five from the second dose cohort. Starting on cycle 1 day 1, patients took 300 mg of aspirin by mouth once daily for four cycles.

Sequencing instrument: Illumina HiSeq 2500. To make first-strand cDNA, Superscript III was used along with a set of TRAV- and TRBV-specific primers so that both the TCRalpha and TCRbeta chains were covered. A roughly 21-cycle PCR with Phusion amplified the TCRs, pairing a constant-region primer with the adapter that was attached to the V primers. Amplification of the isolated mRNA was done with the MessageAmp II aRNA Amplification Kit, which involved a roughly 16-hour in vitro transcription at 37 degrees C. mRNA for TCR sequencing was isolated with the Dynabeads mRNA DIRECT Purification Kit. Indexed Illumina adapters were added in a second 25-cycle Phusion PCR, and the resulting products were purified with AMPure XP beads. For the original study's pipeline: Custom Perl scripts pooled TCR sequences encoding the same protein, removed out-of-frame sequences and computed each clonotype's abundance. Any TCR sequence backed by just one read was left out of the analysis. Shannon entropy, Gini index, clonality, richness, and the frequency of TCRs shared between repertoires were included as repertoire metrics. TCRdb's own reprocessing of the public reads used fastp at Q25 and MiXCR and kept productive beta chains. Rows merge per CDR3 protein into single entries with the most common DNA and genes. What appears here as the V and J calls and clone size reflects TCRdb's work, not the paper's. Recorded for this sample are approximately 100,000 distinct CDR3 sequences; more than 20% of them occurred a single time. Roughly 4.3% of the sample rests with the top ten.

As encoded in the germline V gene, CDR1 is MNHEY while CDR2 is SVGEGT. Trimming takes 8 bases from V and 0 bases from J, and the germline ends sit 13 bases apart. The CDR3, from cysteine to phenylalanine, totals 14 residues. Only CDR3 DNA is held: 42 bases, read in frame from base 1. What the time point label conveys for this sample: after trial treatment. Per the publication, the treatment or condition label means: LDRT plus nivolumab, ipilimumab, low-dose cyclophosphamide and aspirin (RACIN trial). The donors took part in RACIN, a single-arm, phase I, dose-escalation trial that combined nivolumab, ipilimumab, aspirin, low-dose cyclophosphamide and low-dose radiotherapy. To be eligible, a patient needed to have an advanced solid tumor that was TIL-negative. This clonotype was observed many times. The clone's antigen remains unknown. Within one base of it there is no much larger clone, and no base qualities were kept.

The starting material was PBMCs, obtained after low-dose radiotherapy plus immunotherapy. The chain links TRBV6-2 or TRBV6-3 with TRBJ2-5; the D gene is perhaps TRBD2, on 7 matching bases. The TCR comes from a male donor with prostate cancer. The DNA sequence is as follows: TGTGCCAGCCACCGGGGGGCACACCAAGAGACCCAGTACTTC. This encodes CASHRGAHQETQYF.